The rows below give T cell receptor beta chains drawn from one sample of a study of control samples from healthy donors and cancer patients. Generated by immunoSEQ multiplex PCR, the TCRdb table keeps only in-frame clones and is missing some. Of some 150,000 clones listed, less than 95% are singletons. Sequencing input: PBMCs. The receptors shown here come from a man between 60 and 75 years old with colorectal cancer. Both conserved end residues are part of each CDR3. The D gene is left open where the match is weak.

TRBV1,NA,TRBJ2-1,CTSSQGVRTSALKGYNEQFF
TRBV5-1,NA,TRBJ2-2,CASSPGVGRATGELFF
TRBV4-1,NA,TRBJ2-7,CASSQIWTGYEQYF
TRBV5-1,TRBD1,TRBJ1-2,CASSTGTGDGYTF
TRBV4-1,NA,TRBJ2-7,CASSQGQLYEQYF
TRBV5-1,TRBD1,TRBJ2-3,CASSPPTGSTDTQYF
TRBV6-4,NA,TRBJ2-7,CASSEGRQSSYEQYF
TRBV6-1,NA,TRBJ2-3,CASSGPRRHTSTDTQYF
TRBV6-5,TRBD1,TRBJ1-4,CASSKRTGNNEKLFF
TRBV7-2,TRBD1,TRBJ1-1,CASSLYPGTGKNTEAFF
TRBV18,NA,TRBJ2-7,CASSPGWRDEQYF
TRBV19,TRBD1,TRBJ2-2,CASSIRQGATGELFF
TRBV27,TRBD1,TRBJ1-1,CASSPGQALLNTEAFF
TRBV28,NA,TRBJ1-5,CASSMDLNQPQHF
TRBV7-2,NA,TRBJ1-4,CASSSHRSTNEKLFF
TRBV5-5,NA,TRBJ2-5,CASSLGPSQETQYF
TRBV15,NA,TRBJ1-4,CATSRPGDQNEKLFF
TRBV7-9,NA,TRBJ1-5,CASSFGIGVQGQPQHF
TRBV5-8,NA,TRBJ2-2,CASSFRTARGELFF
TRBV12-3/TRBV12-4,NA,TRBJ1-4,CASTGWLLEKLFF
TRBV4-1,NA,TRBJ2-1,CASSQARGSSYNEQFF
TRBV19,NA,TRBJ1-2,CASSIDGGSNYGYTF
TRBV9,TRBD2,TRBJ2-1,CASSLGLGYNEQFF
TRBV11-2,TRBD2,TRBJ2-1,CASNALGAGGDEQFF
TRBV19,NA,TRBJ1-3,CASSIGAASGNTIYF
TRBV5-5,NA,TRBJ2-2,CASSLNTGELFF
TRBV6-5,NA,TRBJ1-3,CASSSHRDSGNTIYF
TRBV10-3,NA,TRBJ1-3,CAIKRGPGNTIYF
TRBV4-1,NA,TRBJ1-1,CASSEWTRLNTEAFF
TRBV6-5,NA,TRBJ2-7,CASSYQNSYEQYF
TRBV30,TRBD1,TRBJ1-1,CAWSVQGGIEAFF
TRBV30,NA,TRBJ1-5,CAWSGARPSNQPQHF
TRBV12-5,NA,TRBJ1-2,CASGFFRGLDSIYGYTF
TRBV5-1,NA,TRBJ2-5,CASKGQQIPGETQYF
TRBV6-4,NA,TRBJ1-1,CASSDSRGTEAFF
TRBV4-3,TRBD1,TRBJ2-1,CASSQDQGVYNEQFF
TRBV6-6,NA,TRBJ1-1,CASSRDANEAFF
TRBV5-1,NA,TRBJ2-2,CASSLPGLVIRTGELFF
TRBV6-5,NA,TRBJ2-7,CASSYSRSEQYF
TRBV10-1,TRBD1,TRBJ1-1,CASSEGGQGDTEAFF
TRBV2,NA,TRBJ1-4,CASSASVPALNEKLFF
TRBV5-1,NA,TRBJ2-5,CASSLAFASQETQYF
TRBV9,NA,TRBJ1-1,CASSLGGDNTEAFF
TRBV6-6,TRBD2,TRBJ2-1,CASRLAGDHNEQFF
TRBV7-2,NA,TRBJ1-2,CASSLATADYGYTF
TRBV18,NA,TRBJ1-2,CASSPAGERNYGYTF
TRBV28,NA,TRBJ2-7,CASSPGGSRSYEQYF
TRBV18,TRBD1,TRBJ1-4,CASSPTRDRVGEKLFF
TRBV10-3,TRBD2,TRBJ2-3,CAIAGGLGGDTQYF
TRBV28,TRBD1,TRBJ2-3,CASSLPRTGGSDTDTQYF
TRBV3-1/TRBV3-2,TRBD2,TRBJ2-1,CASSQDKISGTGYNEQFF
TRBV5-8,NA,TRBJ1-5,CASSLLGGSNQPQHF
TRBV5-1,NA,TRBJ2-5,CASSRGAEETQYF
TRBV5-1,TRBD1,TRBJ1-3,CASSLRGTGDGNTIYF
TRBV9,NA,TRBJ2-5,CASSLTTSWETQYF
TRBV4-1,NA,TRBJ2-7,CASSQDPRVREQYF
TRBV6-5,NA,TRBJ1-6,CASSYSENNSPLHF